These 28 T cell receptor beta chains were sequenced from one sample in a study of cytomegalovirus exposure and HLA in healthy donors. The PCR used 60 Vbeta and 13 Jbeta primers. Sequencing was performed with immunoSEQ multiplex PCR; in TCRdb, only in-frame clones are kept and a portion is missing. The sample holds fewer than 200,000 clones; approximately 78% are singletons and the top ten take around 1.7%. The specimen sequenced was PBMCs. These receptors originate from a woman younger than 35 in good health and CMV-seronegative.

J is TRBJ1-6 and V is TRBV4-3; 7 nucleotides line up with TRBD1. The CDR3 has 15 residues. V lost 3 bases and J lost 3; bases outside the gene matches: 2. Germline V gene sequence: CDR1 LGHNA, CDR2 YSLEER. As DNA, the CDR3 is TGCGCCAGCAGCCAGACAGGGATCTATAATTCACCCCTCCACTTT. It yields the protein CASSQTGIYNSPLHF.

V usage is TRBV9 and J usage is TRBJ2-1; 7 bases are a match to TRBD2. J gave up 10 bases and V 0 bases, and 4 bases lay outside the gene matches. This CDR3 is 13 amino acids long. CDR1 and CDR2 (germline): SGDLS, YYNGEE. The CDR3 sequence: CASSVGSGSEQFF. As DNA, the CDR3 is TGTGCCAGCAGCGTAGGTAGCGGGTCAGAGCAGTTCTTC.

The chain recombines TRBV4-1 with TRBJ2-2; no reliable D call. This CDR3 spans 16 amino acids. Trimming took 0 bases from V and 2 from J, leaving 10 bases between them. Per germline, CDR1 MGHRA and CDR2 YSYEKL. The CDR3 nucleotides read TGCGCCAGCAGCCAAGAAGAGGATTCCAACACCGGGGAGCTGTTTTTT. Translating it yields CASSQEEDSNTGELFF.

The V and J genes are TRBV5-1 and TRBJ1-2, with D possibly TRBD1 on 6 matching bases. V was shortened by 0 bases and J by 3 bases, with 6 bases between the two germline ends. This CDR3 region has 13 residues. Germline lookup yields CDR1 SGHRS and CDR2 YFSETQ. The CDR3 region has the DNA TGCGCCAGCAGCTTGGGGGGGCACTATGGCTACACCTTC. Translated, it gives CASSLGGHYGYTF.

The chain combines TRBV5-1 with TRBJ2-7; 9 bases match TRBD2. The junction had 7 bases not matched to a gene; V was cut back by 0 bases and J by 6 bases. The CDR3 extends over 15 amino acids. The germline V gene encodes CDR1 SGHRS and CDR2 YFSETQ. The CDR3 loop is CASSLEPSGTSEQYF. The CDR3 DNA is TGCGCCAGCAGCTTGGAGCCTAGCGGGACTTCCGAGCAGTACTTC.

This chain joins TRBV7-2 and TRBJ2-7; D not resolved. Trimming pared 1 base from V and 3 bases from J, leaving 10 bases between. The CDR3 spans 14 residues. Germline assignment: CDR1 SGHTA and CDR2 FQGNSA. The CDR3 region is CASSLGGRSYEQYV. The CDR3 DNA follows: TGTGCCAGCAGCTTAGGTGGTAGGAGCTACGAGCAGTACGTC.

The CDR3 loop reads CASSAGLGPYEQYF. The CDR3 nucleotides are TGTGCCAGTAGTGCAGGACTAGGCCCCTACGAGCAGTACTTC. The V call is TRBV19, the J call TRBJ2-7; 7 bases fit TRBD2. The V and J ends lost 5 bases and 2 bases, in that order; junction bases with no gene match: 6. CDR1 LNHDA and CDR2 SQIVND come from the germline V gene (reference sequence). The CDR3 loop spans 14 amino acids. Variable domain in full (rest from reference TRBV19 and TRBJ2-7): DGGITQSPKYLFRKEGQNVTLSCEQNLNHDAMYWYRQDPGQGLRLIYYSQIVNDFQKGDIAEGYSVSREKKESFPLTVTSAQKNPTAFYLCASSAGLGPYEQYFGPGTRLTVT.

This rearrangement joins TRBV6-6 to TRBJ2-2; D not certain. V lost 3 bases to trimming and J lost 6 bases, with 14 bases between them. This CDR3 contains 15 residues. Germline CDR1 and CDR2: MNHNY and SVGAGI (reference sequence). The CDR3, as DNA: TGTGCCAGCAGTTATTCCGGTCGAGAGTCCGGGGAGCTGTTTTTT. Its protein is CASSYSGRESGELFF.

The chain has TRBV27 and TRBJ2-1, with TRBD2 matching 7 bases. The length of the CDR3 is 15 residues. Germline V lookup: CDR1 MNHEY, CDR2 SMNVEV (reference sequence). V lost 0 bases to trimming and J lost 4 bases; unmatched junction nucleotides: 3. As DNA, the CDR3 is TGTGCCAGCAGTTTATCCCGGGGGGTTTACAATGAGCAGTTCTTC. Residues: CASSLSRGVYNEQFF.

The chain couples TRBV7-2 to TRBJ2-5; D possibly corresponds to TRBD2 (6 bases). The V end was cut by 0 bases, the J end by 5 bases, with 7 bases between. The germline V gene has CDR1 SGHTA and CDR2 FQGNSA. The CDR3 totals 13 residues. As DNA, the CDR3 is TGTGCCAGCAGCTTAGCGGGAGGCGAGACCCAGTACTTC. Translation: CASSLAGGETQYF.

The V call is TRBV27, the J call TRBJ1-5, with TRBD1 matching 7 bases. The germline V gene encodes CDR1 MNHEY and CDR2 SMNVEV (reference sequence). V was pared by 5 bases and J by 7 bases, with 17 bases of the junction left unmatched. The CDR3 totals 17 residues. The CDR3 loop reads CASSIARTGTSRQPQHF. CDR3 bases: TGTGCCAGCAGTATCGCCCGGACAGGCACGTCGCGGCAGCCCCAGCATTTT.

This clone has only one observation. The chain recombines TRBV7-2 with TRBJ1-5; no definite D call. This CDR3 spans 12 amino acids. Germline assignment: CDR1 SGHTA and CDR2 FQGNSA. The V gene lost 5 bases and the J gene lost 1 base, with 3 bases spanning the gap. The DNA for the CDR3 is TGTGCCAGCAGCGTAAGCAATCAGCCCCAGCATTTT. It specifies CASSVSNQPQHF.

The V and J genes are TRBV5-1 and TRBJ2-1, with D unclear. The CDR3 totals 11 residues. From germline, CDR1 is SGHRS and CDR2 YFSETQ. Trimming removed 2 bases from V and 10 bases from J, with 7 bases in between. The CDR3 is CASSLAREQFF. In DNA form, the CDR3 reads TGCGCCAGCAGCTTAGCACGAGAGCAGTTCTTC.

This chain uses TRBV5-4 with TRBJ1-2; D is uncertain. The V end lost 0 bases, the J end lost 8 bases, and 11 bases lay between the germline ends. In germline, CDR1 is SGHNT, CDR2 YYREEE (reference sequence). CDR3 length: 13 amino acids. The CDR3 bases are TGTGCCAGCAGCTTGGGGGCCGATCGAGGCTACACCTTC. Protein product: CASSLGADRGYTF.

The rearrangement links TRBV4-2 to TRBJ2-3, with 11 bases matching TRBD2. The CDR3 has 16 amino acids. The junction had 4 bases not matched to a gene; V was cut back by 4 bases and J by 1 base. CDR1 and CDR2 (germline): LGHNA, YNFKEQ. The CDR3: CASSPRLAGRTDTQYF. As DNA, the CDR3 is TGTGCCAGCAGCCCGAGACTAGCGGGGCGCACAGATACGCAGTATTTT.

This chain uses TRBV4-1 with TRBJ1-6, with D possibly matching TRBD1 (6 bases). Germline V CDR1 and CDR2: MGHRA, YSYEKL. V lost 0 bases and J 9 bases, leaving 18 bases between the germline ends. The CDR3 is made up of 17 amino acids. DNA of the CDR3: TGCGCCAGCAGCCAAGATGGGGGGGCCCGACCCGCTTCACCCCTCCACTTT. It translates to CASSQDGGARPASPLHF.

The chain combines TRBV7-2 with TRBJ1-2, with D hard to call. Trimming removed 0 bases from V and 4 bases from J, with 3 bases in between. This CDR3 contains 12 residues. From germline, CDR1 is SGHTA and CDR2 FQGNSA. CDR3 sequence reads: CASSLAGYGYTF. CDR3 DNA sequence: TGTGCCAGCAGCTTAGCCGGCTATGGCTACACCTTC.

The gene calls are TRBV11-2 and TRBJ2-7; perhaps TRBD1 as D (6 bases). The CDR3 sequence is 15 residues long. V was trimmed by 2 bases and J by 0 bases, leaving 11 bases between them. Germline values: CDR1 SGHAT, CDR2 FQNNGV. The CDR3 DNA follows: TGTGCCAGCAGCTTAATCCGGGACACCTCCTACGAGCAGTACTTC. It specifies CASSLIRDTSYEQYF.

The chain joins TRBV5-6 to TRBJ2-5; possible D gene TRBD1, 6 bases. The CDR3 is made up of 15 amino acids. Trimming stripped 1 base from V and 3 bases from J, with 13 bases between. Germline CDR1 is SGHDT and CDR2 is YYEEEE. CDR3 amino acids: CASSLPAGAKETQYF. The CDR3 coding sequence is TGTGCCAGCAGCTTGCCGGCAGGGGCAAAAGAGACCCAGTACTTC. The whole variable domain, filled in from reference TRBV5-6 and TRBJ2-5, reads DAGVTQSPTHLIKTRGQQVTLRCSPKSGHDTVSWYQQALGQGPQFIFQYYEEEERQRGNFPDRFSGHQFPNYSSELNVNALLLGDSALYLCASSLPAGAKETQYFGPGTRLLVL.

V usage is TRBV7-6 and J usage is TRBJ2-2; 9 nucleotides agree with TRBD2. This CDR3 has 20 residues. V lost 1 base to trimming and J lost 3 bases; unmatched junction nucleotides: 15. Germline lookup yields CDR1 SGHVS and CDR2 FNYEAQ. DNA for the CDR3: TGTGCCAGCAGCTTAGGGTGGCTAGCGGGAAGATTAGCGGACACCGGGGAGCTGTTTTTT. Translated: CASSLGWLAGRLADTGELFF.

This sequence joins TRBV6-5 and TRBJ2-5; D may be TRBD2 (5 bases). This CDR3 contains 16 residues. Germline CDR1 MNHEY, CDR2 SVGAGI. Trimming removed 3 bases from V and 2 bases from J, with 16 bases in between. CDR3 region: CASSYGSASGQETQYF. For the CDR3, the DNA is TGTGCCAGCAGTTATGGTTCTGCGTCGGGGCAAGAGACCCAGTACTTC.

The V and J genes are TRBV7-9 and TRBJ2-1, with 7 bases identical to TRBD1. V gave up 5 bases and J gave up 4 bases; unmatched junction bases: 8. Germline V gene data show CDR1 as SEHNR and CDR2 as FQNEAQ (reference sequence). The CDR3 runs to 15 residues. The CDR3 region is CASSGWTGDYNEQFF. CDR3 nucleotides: TGTGCCAGCAGCGGTTGGACAGGCGATTACAATGAGCAGTTCTTC.

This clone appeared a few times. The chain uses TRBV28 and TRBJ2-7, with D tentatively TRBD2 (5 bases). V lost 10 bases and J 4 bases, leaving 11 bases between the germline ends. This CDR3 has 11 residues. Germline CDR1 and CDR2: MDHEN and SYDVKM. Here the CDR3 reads CATIGEYEQYF. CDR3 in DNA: TGTGCCACTATCGGGGAATACGAGCAGTACTTC. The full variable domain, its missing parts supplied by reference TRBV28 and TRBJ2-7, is DVKVTQSSRYLVKRTGEKVFLECVQDMDHENMFWYRQDPGLGLRLIYFSYDVKMKEKGDIPEGYSVSREKKERFSLILESASTNQTSMYLCATIGEYEQYFGPGTRLTVT.

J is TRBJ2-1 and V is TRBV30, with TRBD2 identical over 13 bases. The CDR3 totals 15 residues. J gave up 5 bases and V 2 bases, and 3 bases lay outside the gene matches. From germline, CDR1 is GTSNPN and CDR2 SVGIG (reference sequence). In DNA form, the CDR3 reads TGTGCCTGGAGTCCAGGGACTAGCGGGGACAATGAGCAGTTCTTC. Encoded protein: CAWSPGTSGDNEQFF.

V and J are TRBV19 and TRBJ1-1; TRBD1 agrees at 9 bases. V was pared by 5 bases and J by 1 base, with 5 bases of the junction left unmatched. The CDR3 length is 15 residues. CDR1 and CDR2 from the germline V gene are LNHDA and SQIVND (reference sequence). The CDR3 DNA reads TGTGCCAGTAGTGGGACAGGGTCGGCGAACACTGAAGCTTTCTTT. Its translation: CASSGTGSANTEAFF.

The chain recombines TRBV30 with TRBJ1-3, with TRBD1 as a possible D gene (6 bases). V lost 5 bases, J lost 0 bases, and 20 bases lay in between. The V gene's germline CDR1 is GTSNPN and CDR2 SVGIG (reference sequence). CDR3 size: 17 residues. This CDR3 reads CAWALGTLWSSGNTIYF. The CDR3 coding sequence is TGTGCCTGGGCTCTTGGGACACTTTGGAGCTCTGGAAACACCATATATTTT.

CDR3 sequence (DNA): TGTGCCAGCAGTGTAGGGACAGCAAGCACAGATACGCAGTATTTT. Residues: CASSVGTASTDTQYF. The chain carries TRBV2 and TRBJ2-3; 7 bases map to TRBD1. V was pared by 4 bases and J by 0 bases, with 4 bases of the junction left unmatched. The CDR3 length is 15 residues. Germline lookup yields CDR1 SNHLY and CDR2 FYNNEI.

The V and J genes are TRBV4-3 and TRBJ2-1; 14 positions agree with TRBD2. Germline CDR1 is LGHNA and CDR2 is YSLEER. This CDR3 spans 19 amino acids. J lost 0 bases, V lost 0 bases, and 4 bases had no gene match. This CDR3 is CASSQEGTSGRSSYNEQFF. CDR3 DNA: TGCGCCAGCAGCCAAGAAGGGACTAGCGGGAGAAGCTCCTACAATGAGCAGTTCTTC.